This entry features one TCR beta chain sequence. The antigen it recognizes is unknown. The cohort was made up of 666 healthy bone marrow donors. At the time of sampling, all cohort members were nominally healthy, though unrecorded immune exposures were likely present. The donor tested CMV seronegative and was one of the 352 seronegative cohort members. Every donor gave a peripheral blood sample, and the peripheral blood mononuclear cells from that sample were used for TCR beta sequencing. Genomic DNA was extracted from the blood cell samples with the Qiagen DNeasy Blood Extraction Kit. Libraries were constructed by the immunoSEQ multiplex PCR assay. A mixture of 60 forward primers for TCR Vbeta segments and 13 reverse primers for TCR Jbeta segments was used in the multiplex PCR. Amplification of the CDR3 region of rearranged TCR beta genes was performed with a multiplex PCR assay on genomic DNA. Amplified TCR beta libraries were sequenced as 87-base-pair reads on the Illumina HiSeq System. Turning to the authors' computational methods: A later analysis counted about 82 million unique TCR beta chains across the 666 repertoires, and some 12 million of these chains were shared by at least two donors. Raw reads were error-corrected and collapsed into unique sequences with a nearest-neighbor algorithm that merged closely related sequences to remove PCR and sequencing errors. To assign V, D and J gene segments, CDR3 sequences were aligned to IMGT reference sequences. For a sequence to be retained, a match of at least six nucleotides was required to both a V gene segment and a J gene segment. Rearrangements were classified as productive when the CDR3 lacked stop codons and remained in frame with V and J, and all other rearrangements were classified as non-productive. CDR3 was defined according to IMGT convention as the region running from the second conserved V-encoded cysteine to the conserved J-encoded phenylalanine. The earlier analysis of 500 to 750 of the donors excluded any sequence lacking an unambiguous match to a single V gene segment. An earlier analysis of fewer than 750 of the donors classified V segments as functional when productive rearrangements were above 56.7% and as segregating when the standard deviation between donors was above 5%. A statistical classification framework was built for diagnosing cytomegalovirus status from the catalog of TCR beta chain sequences. V and J gene assignment, in a later analysis, came from comparing TCR nucleotide sequences with IMGT/GENE-DB human TR gene sequences. The TCRdist pipeline was used in a later analysis to assign CDR3 sequences and most-parsimonious VDJ recombination scenarios. In a later analysis, every TCR beta chain was defined by the combination of its CDR3 amino acid sequence and its V-gene family, and reads without a unique V-gene family were dropped. A later analysis removed 592 highly shared, low-generation-probability nucleotide sequences to deal with suspected cross-contamination and a sequencing artifact. For each public chain, a later analysis derived a clonal expansion index from normalized ranks of inferred template counts within each repertoire. In a later analysis, generation probabilities were computed with a VDJ recombination model fitted to out-of-frame rearrangements, and the resulting probabilities were checked against IGoR. In a later analysis, hypergeometric tests were used to score TCR-TCR, TCR-HLA and TCR-CMV co-occurrence, with a repertoire-size bias correction applied to TCR pairs. In a later analysis, false discovery rates were estimated by permuting HLA or CMV assignments 20 times. A later analysis grouped co-occurring TCRs with DBSCAN, adding TCRdist sequence similarity when clustering within HLA-allele-positive subsets. Repertoires with fewer than 30,000 or more than 120,000 public chains were left out of co-occurrence clustering, as were five repertoires with anomalous nucleotide sharing. Not all clones reach the TCRdb copy of this immuneACCESS table, which keeps in-frame sequences only. Checked studies attribute under half of the gap to unresolved V genes and leave the rest unexplained. V and J calls and clone size are as listed in that table; D and trimming were resolved from the DNA. This sample's table contains under 200,000 clones. The top ten constitute about 6.8% of the sample.

These data come from a study of cytomegalovirus exposure and HLA in healthy donors (dated by TCRdb to the late 2010s). At the level of the whole study: In an earlier analysis of some 610 of the donors, 276 Gb of sequence data and some 120 million unique TCR beta sequences from about 190 million T cells were reported. Along with the roughly 670-subject first cohort, a separate validation cohort of 120 different subjects was used. To predict cytomegalovirus infection status, the study brought together high-throughput TCR immunosequencing, statistical association of individual TCRs with disease status, and machine learning. In a later analysis, previously published TCR beta repertoires from 600 to 850 donors were re-analyzed and high-resolution HLA genotyping was added so that TCR occurrence patterns could be studied. Among 350 to 400 genotyped donors of the cohort, an average of approximately 230,000 unique TCR beta nucleotide sequences were sequenced per donor, about a sixth of them non-productive. The study profiled the T cell repertoires of approximately 700 subjects by immunosequencing and related them to cytomegalovirus serostatus. The later analysis used no new phenotypic data to find candidate immune exposures, relying instead on TCR beta sequences and their occurrence across donors. HLA typing covered class I and class II loci at four-digit resolution. All discovery cohort repertoires had been generated on a single sequencing platform. Genome-wide SNP genotypes for about three fifths of the 666 donors were used in a later genetic analysis, which treated that subset as a discovery cohort. Five DR-DQ haplotypes were handled as single units for association and clustering because linkage in the cohort was strong. An early release that covered 500 to 800 HLA-typed donors contained approximately 290 gigabases of sequencing data and around 80 million unique TCR sequences. The aim of the study was to test whether cataloging public T cell receptors could identify signatures of past pathogen exposure. The number of donors typed differed by locus, with about 629-630 for A, B, C, DRB1 and DQB1, roughly 520 for DQA1, over 600 for DPA1, and over 400 for DPB1. In an earlier analysis of roughly 540 of the donors, high-throughput TCR beta sequencing was used to judge whether each TCR beta V gene segment behaved as functional or pseudogenic. Of the 398 genotyped donors, 65% to 90% fell in the genetic ancestry cluster associated with self-reported Caucasian donors. Donor age, sex, ethnicity and CMV serostatus were compiled together with the repertoire data. Points the paper makes about the study in general: CMV serostatus was the only immune exposure information available for the cohort. Specific HLA alleles were associated with 15,000 to 20,000 TCR beta sequences at a false discovery rate of 0.05 in a later analysis. In a later analysis, HLA-associated TCR beta chains showed more clonal expansion and lower generation probabilities than non-associated chains that were equally common. Because counts were too low, roughly 18 rarely observed V segments, including chromosome 9 orphons, were left out of the earlier analysis of some 600 of the donors. The cohort was sequenced for TCR beta chains only, and without alpha or paired-chain data the features that could be detected were limited. According to the authors, the approach could potentially be generalized to other disease states and immunological phenotypes. An earlier analysis of approximately 530 of the donors showed that most TCR beta V segments appeared in productive rearrangements either about 87% or about 30% of the time, which broadly matched IMGT annotations. In a later analysis, TCR association rates were found to vary across HLA loci, with the most associated TCRs seen for DRB1 alleles and the fewest for HLA-C alleles. The classifier was reported to diagnose cytomegalovirus status with high specificity and sensitivity in both the original cohort and the validation cohort. The 87-base-pair reads could not distinguish some IMGT-functional V segments, including TRBV6-2 and TRBV6-3, so those segments were excluded. A later genetic analysis reported fewer N-insertions in productive TCRs among donors in an Asian-associated ancestry cluster than the roughly 690-donor mean. In a later analysis, most CMV-associated TCR beta chains were found to appear HLA-restricted, with HLA associations seemingly driven largely by CMV exposure. V-gene and J-gene trimming of TCR beta chains was associated with a missense DCLRE1C variant in a later genetic analysis, and the association was replicated in an independent cohort. Assigning TCR associations to individual alleles was difficult when HLA alleles, especially DR and DQ, strongly co-occurred. Roughly uniform sequencing depth across donors was assumed in presence/absence analyses, although this assumption may not hold. A further reported finding was that TCR beta sequences accurately predicted the HLA-A and HLA-B alleles for most subjects in the first cohort. Several of the top co-occurrence clusters appeared to be linked to parvovirus B19, influenza, CMV and Epstein-Barr virus, according to a later analysis. The study listed over 150 TCR beta chains as associated with cytomegalovirus. Because some donors lacked HLA typing at each locus, the association tests relied only on the typed subset. Correlated functional status among segregating V segments might reflect linkage disequilibrium, but an unknown experimental factor could not be ruled out. Most TCR sequences were seen in very few donors, while some public TCRs were found in many individuals. A group of highly shared sequence variants was considered likely to be a technical artifact of the sequencing pipeline. In vitro tests confirmed that a few of the cytomegalovirus-associated TCR beta chains recognize cytomegalovirus antigens.

The germline V gene (reference sequence) yields GTSNPN for CDR1 and SVGIG for CDR2. The CDR3 covers 16 residues, taking in both the cysteine and the phenylalanine. The retained sequence is limited to the CDR3, 48 bases, with the frame set at the first base. V trim: 4 bases; J trim: 10 bases; unmatched bases: 13. The sequenced sample was PBMCs. The sequence was obtained from a man aged 25-40 years in good health and CMV-seronegative. The chain joins TRBV30 to TRBJ1-6, and 10 junctional nucleotides match TRBD1. The nucleotides read TGTGCCTGGAACCTCGCCAGGACAGGGGGACTCTCACCCCTCCACTTT. The resulting protein is CAWNLARTGGLSPLHF.